This is a list of T cell receptor beta chains from one sample in a study of T cell responses to AZD1222 COVID-19 vaccine. Here immunoSEQ multiplex PCR was the method, and the copy in TCRdb shows in-frame clones only, minus some. This sample yields approximately 130,000 clones, of which 85% to 95% are seen a single time; 0.75% to 0.95% belongs to the top ten. This specimen consisted of peripheral blood, obtained on day 0 of AZD1222 vaccination. These receptors were obtained from an adult in good health. Both conserved end residues are trimmed from each CDR3. Fields, in order: J gene, V gene, CDR3 protein.

J: TRBJ1-2
V: TRBV7-9
CDR3: ASSYPQTVTYGYT

J: TRBJ1-6
V: TRBV19
CDR3: ASSIADREDSPLH

J: TRBJ1-5
V: TRBV18
CDR3: ASSHMINQPQH

J: TRBJ2-1
V: TRBV10-3
CDR3: AINLGTGQGNNEQF

J: TRBJ1-5
V: TRBV2
CDR3: ASSTSWPTNQPQH

J: TRBJ2-3
V: TRBV4-1
CDR3: ASSQGQTTDTQY

J: TRBJ1-5
V: TRBV6-5
CDR3: ASRLIAGNQPQH

J: TRBJ1-1
V: TRBV5-3
CDR3: ARSSSDLDRATEAF

J: TRBJ2-1
V: TRBV2
CDR3: ASSKIGQGIYNEQF

J: TRBJ1-5
V: TRBV3-1/TRBV3-2
CDR3: ASSLTGFQPQH

J: TRBJ1-2
V: TRBV18
CDR3: ASSLTGPGRGSSNYGYT

J: TRBJ2-5
V: TRBV7-2
CDR3: ASSPNLAGETQY

J: TRBJ1-2
V: TRBV7-9
CDR3: ASSLGFTGEINYGYT

J: TRBJ1-2
V: TRBV27
CDR3: ASSFGQTNYGYT

J: TRBJ1-2
V: TRBV4-1
CDR3: ASSAGERYGYT

J: TRBJ2-1
V: TRBV5-1
CDR3: ASSAGVSYNEQF

J: TRBJ1-1
V: TRBV5-8
CDR3: ASSLDRGHTEAF

J: TRBJ2-2
V: TRBV5-1
CDR3: ASSFQQGNTGELF

J: TRBJ1-1
V: TRBV5-5
CDR3: ASSGDRGSAEAF

J: TRBJ1-5
V: TRBV21-1
CDR3: ASSKLPGQGFNQPQH

J: TRBJ1-6
V: TRBV2
CDR3: ASLISGTGPNSPLH

J: TRBJ2-3
V: TRBV7-2
CDR3: ASSLAVTDTQY

J: TRBJ1-6
V: TRBV4-1
CDR3: ASSQGARRFNSPLH

J: TRBJ1-1
V: TRBV3-1/TRBV3-2
CDR3: ASSRGRVEAF

J: TRBJ1-3
V: TRBV3-1/TRBV3-2
CDR3: ASSKRAGGTNTIY

J: TRBJ1-5
V: TRBV6-5
CDR3: ASTPQQGQPQH

J: TRBJ2-2
V: TRBV9
CDR3: ASSAPLASGELF

J: TRBJ2-5
V: TRBV15
CDR3: ATSRLGGETQY

J: TRBJ1-6
V: TRBV6-5
CDR3: ASIKSIYNSPLH

J: TRBJ1-2
V: TRBV2
CDR3: ASSGTADPYT

J: TRBJ1-1
V: TRBV3-1/TRBV3-2
CDR3: ASSPGLMNTEAF

J: TRBJ1-2
V: TRBV19
CDR3: ASRPYMSYGYT

J: TRBJ1-3
V: TRBV2
CDR3: ASRTPPGLSGNTIY